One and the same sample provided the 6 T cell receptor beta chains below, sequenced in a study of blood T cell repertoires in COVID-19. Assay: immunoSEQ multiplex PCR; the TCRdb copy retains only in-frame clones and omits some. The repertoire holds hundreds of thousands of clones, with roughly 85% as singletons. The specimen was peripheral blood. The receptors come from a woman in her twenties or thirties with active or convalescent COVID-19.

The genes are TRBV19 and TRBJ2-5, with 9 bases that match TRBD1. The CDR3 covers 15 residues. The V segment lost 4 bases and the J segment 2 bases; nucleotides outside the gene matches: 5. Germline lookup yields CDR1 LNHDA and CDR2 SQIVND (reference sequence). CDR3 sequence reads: CASSRGQGIQETQYF. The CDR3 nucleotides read TGTGCCAGTAGTAGAGGACAGGGGATACAAGAGACCCAGTACTTC.

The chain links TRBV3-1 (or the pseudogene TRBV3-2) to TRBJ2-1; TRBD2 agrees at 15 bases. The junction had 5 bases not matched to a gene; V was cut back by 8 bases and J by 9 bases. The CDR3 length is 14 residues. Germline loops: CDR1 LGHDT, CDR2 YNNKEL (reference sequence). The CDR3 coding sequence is TGTGCCAGCTCCGGACTAGCGGGAGGGCTTGAGCAGTTCTTC. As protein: CASSGLAGGLEQFF.

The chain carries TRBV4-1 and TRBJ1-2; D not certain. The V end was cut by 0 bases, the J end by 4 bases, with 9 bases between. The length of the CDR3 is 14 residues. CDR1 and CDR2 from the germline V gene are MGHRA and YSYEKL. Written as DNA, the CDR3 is TGCGCCAGCAGCCAAGAGTCACAGTCCTATGGCTACACCTTC. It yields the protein CASSQESQSYGYTF.

CDR3 sequence reads: CATEPGLAVYEQFF. The CDR3 DNA sequence: TGTGCCACTGAACCGGGACTAGCGGTCTATGAGCAGTTCTTC. This chain connects TRBV10-3 to TRBJ2-1; 11 bases map to TRBD2. CDR1 ENHRY and CDR2 SYGVKD come from the germline V gene. Germline trimming cut 10 bases from V and 8 bases from J; bases unmatched to any gene: 10. The CDR3 contains 14 residues.

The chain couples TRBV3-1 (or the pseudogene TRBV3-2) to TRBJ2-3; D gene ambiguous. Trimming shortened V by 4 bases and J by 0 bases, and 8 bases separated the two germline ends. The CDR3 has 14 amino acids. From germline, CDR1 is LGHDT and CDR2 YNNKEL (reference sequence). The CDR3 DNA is TGTGCCAGCAGCCTACTATCCAGCACAGATACGCAGTATTTT. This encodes CASSLLSSTDTQYF.

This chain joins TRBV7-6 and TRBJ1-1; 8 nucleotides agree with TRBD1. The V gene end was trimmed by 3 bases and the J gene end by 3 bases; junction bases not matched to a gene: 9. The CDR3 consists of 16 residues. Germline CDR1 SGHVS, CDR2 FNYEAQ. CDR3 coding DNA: TGTGCCAGCAGCTTGGGGCCCCCAGGGGGCGACACTGAAGCTTTCTTT. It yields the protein CASSLGPPGGDTEAFF. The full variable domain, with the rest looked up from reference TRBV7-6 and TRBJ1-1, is GAGVSQSPRYKVTKRGQDVALRCDPISGHVSLYWYRQALGQGPEFLTYFNYEAQQDKSGLPNDRFSAERPEGSISTLTIQRTEQRDSAMYRCASSLGPPGGDTEAFFGQGTRLTVV.